Listed below are T cell receptor beta chains from one sample, sequenced in a study of patients and donors after allogeneic stem cell transplantation. Using its own MiXCR run on the RT-PCR reads, TCRdb lists one record per CDR3 protein. The sample lists 100,000 to 120,000 distinct CDR3 sequences, over 30% seen once, with 27% in the top ten. The specimen sequenced was blood, either unsorted or a sorted T cell fraction (not recorded which). These receptors were collected from a human donor who was either an allogeneic HSCT recipient or a stem cell or donor lymphocyte infusion donor (not recorded which). It is not recorded whose cells these are; they may come from a transplant donor. Both conserved end residues are part of each CDR3. A D gene is named only where the DNA matches it firmly. Only part of the rows carry a size: once, few, many, or a class if the clone is expanded.

CASSVVQERATDTQYF TGTGCCAGCAGCGTAGTACAGGAGCGGGCCACAGATACGCAGTATTTT . few TRBJ2-3 TRBV9
CASSYLGHLEAFF TGTGCCAGCAGTTACCTGGGACACCTTGAAGCTTTCTTT . few TRBJ1-1 TRBV6-6
CSARAEGTEAFF TGCAGTGCTAGAGCGGAGGGCACTGAAGCTTTCTTT . few TRBJ1-1 TRBV20-1
CATSLGQPSFNEQFF TGTGCCACCAGCCTAGGACAGCCGTCCTTCAATGAGCAGTTCTTC . few TRBJ2-1 TRBV15
CASSLAGTLYEQYF TGCGCCAGCAGCTTGGCTGGGACCCTCTACGAGCAGTACTTC . few TRBJ2-7 TRBV5-1
CSVEMLGGTEAFF TGCAGCGTTGAGATGCTCGGGGGGACTGAAGCTTTCTTT . many TRBJ1-1 TRBV29-1
CSAIGNLNTEAFF TGCAGTGCTATAGGGAACCTGAACACTGAAGCTTTCTTT . . TRBJ1-1 TRBV20-1
CANRSRGSSYNEQFF TGTGCCAACAGAAGTCGGGGGTCCTCCTACAATGAGCAGTTCTTC . once TRBJ2-1 TRBV24-1
CATRTSGQETQYF TGTGCCACTCGGACTAGCGGACAAGAGACCCAGTACTTC TRBD2 once TRBJ2-5 TRBV7-2
CSATGQGASFHTEAFF TGCAGTGCCACTGGACAGGGGGCAAGTTTTCACACTGAAGCTTTCTTT TRBD1 . TRBJ1-1 TRBV20-1
CASRTWTGSSYEQYF TGCGCCAGCAGGACCTGGACAGGGTCGTCCTACGAGCAGTACTTC TRBD1 few TRBJ2-7 TRBV5-1
CASSRRVGLNTEAFF TGTGCCAGCAGCCGCCGAGTGGGCCTGAACACTGAAGCTTTCTTT . . TRBJ1-1 TRBV28
CASSPPPNSPLHF TGTGCCAGCAGTCCCCCCCCGAATTCACCCCTCCACTTT . . TRBJ1-6 TRBV28
CASSPSGSYEQYF TGTGCCAGCAGCCCTAGCGGGTCGTACGAGCAGTACTTC TRBD2 few TRBJ2-7 TRBV7-3
CSAGGPYEQYF TGCAGTGCGGGCGGCCCCTACGAGCAGTACTTC . few TRBJ2-7 TRBV20-1
CASSESLAGVYEQYF TGTGCCAGCAGCGAAAGTCTGGCGGGAGTATACGAGCAGTACTTC TRBD2 few TRBJ2-7 TRBV11-2
CASSRGEVEKLFF TGTGCCAGCTCACGAGGGGAAGTTGAAAAACTGTTTTTT . . TRBJ1-4 TRBV18
CASSQVTGVYSNQPQHF TGTGCCAGCAGCCAAGTGACGGGGGTTTATAGCAATCAGCCCCAGCATTTT . . TRBJ1-5 TRBV4-2
CASSLGTANSPLHF TGTGCCAGCAGCTTAGGGACAGCAAATTCACCCCTCCACTTT TRBD1 few TRBJ1-6 TRBV7-3
CASWTSYNEQFF TGTGCCAGCTGGACTTCCTACAATGAGCAGTTCTTC . few TRBJ2-1 TRBV28
CASSLVGAFTDTQYF TGTGCCAGCAGCTTAGTTGGGGCTTTCACAGATACGCAGTATTTT . . TRBJ2-3 TRBV7-2
CASSWRVAETEAFF TGTGCCAGCAGTTGGAGGGTGGCGGAGACTGAAGCTTTCTTT . . TRBJ1-1 TRBV7-9
CASSHRDIPLRTEAFF TGTGCCAGCAGTCACCGGGACATCCCATTGAGGACTGAAGCTTTCTTT . many TRBJ1-1 TRBV6-5
CAISGGENYGYTF TGTGCCATCAGTGGGGGAGAGAACTATGGCTACACCTTC . few TRBJ1-2 TRBV10-3
CASSGQGGGGYTF TGTGCCAGCAGCGGACAGGGCGGGGGCGGCTACACCTTC TRBD1 few TRBJ1-2 TRBV12-3/TRBV12-4
CASSFTIRGVYGYTF TGTGCCAGCAGCTTCACCATCAGGGGGGTCTATGGCTACACCTTC TRBD1 . TRBJ1-2 TRBV5-6
CSARDGGSLLAFF TGCAGTGCTAGAGATGGAGGGTCCCTCCTAGCTTTCTTT . few TRBJ1-1 TRBV20-1
CSASPPIGAMTAFF TGCAGTGCTAGCCCACCGATCGGGGCGATGACGGCTTTCTTT . . TRBJ1-1 TRBV20-1
CSARTDFGGGYTF TGCAGTGCTCGGACAGATTTCGGGGGTGGCTACACCTTC . . TRBJ1-2 TRBV20-1
CATSDHRGRTGTDTQYF TGTGCCACCAGTGATCACAGGGGGCGAACGGGCACAGATACGCAGTATTTT TRBD1 . TRBJ2-3 TRBV24-1
CASGLAGYEQYF TGTGCCAGCGGGCTAGCAGGGTACGAGCAGTACTTC . . TRBJ2-7 TRBV28
CSASPQSNEKLFF TGCAGTGCTAGCCCACAGTCTAATGAAAAACTGTTTTTT . few TRBJ1-4 TRBV20-1
CASSIVGFSPLHF TGTGCCAGTAGTATAGTGGGATTCTCACCCCTCCACTTT . few TRBJ1-6 TRBV19
CATSDRRQGSNYGYTF TGTGCCACCAGTGACCGGAGACAGGGGAGTAACTATGGCTACACCTTC TRBD1 . TRBJ1-2 TRBV24-1
CASSFSPIITDTQYF TGTGCCAGCAGCTTTAGCCCCATAATCACAGATACGCAGTATTTT . . TRBJ2-3 TRBV7-2
CASSLAKMMASGRAGDTQYF TGTGCCAGCAGCTTAGCGAAGATGATGGCTAGCGGGAGGGCAGGTGATACGCAGTATTTT TRBD2 . TRBJ2-3 TRBV7-2